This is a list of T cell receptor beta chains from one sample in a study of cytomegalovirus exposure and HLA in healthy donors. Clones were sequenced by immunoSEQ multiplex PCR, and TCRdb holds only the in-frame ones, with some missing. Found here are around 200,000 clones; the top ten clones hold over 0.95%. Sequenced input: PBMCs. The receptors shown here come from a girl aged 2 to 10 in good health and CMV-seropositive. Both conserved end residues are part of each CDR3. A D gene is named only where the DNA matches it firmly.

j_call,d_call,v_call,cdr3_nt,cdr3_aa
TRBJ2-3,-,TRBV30,TGTGCCTGGAACGCACTAGTCGGAGATACGCAGTATTTT,CAWNALVGDTQYF
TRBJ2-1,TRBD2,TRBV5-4,TGTGCCAGCAGCACCACGGGAGGTCAGCAGTTCTTC,CASSTTGGQQFF
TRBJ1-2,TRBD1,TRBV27,TGTGCCAGCAGTTCCCTCCCTCCGGGACAGGGAACGAGTGGCTACACCTTC,CASSSLPPGQGTSGYTF
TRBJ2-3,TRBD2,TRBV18,TGTGCCAGCTCCCGTATGACTAGCGGTACAGGCACAGATACGCAGTATTTT,CASSRMTSGTGTDTQYF
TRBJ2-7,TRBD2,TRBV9,TGTGCCAGCAGCGTAGGGGTTAGCGGGCTAGTGTACGAGCAGTACTTC,CASSVGVSGLVYEQYF
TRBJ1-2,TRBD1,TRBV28,TGTGCCAGCAGAGTTACAGGGGTGGACGGCTACACCTTC,CASRVTGVDGYTF
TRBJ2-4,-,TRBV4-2,TGTGCCAGCAGCCAAGTTCTAGCGCCCCAGGCCAAAAACATTCAGTACTTC,CASSQVLAPQAKNIQYF
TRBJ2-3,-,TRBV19,TGTGCCAGTAGTATAGGCGCAGGGTCGCAGTATTTT,CASSIGAGSQYF
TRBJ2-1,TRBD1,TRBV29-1,TGCAGCGGACATAGAATAGGGGGCGCAGGTGAGCAGTTCTTC,CSGHRIGGAGEQFF
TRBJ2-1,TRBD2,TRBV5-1,TGCGCCAGCAGCTGGGGACTAGCGGGGTACAATGAGCAGTTCTTC,CASSWGLAGYNEQFF
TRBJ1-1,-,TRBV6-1,TGTGCCAGCAGCGCGACAGGCTCCGAAGCTTTCTTT,CASSATGSEAFF
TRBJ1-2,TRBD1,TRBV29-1,TGCAGCGTTGTTAATCTTCGGACAGGGGAGGATGGCTACACCTTC,CSVVNLRTGEDGYTF
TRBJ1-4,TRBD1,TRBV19,TGTGCCAGCACCGGGACAGGGGGCGAAAAACTGTTTTTT,CASTGTGGEKLFF
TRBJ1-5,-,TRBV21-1,TGTGCCAGCAGCACAAGGTGGGGCCCCGTGTTAAATAGCAATCAGCCCCAGCATTTT,CASSTRWGPVLNSNQPQHF
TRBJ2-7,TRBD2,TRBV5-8,TGTGCCAGCAGTGCAACGGGACTAGCGGGAGGGAAGCAGTACTTC,CASSATGLAGGKQYF
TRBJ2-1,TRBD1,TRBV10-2,TGCGCCAGCATTAGCAGGGGGTCATACAATGAGCAGTTCTTC,CASISRGSYNEQFF
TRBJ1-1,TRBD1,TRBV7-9,TGTGCCAGCAGCCCCTACCCCGCCGACAGGGGGCGAGCTTTCTTT,CASSPYPADRGRAFF
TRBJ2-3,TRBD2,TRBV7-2,TGTGCCAGCAGCTTGGGTCGGCTAGCGGGAGTGGGCACGCAGTATTTT,CASSLGRLAGVGTQYF
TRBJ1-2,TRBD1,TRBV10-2,TGCGCCAGCACCCCGGGACAGGGGTTCGTGGGCTACACCTTC,CASTPGQGFVGYTF
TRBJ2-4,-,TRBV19,TGTGCCAGTAGTTCCAACAGGGTAGCCAAAAACATTCAGTACTTC,CASSSNRVAKNIQYF
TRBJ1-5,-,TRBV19,TGTGCCAGTAGTACGGCGGGCAATCAGCCCCAGCATTTT,CASSTAGNQPQHF
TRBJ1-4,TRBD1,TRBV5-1,TGCGCCAGCAGCTTGGCCGCAGGGGGAGCGGTTGGGGAAAAACTGTTTTTT,CASSLAAGGAVGEKLFF
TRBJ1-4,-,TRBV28,TGTGCCAGCAGTCCCGACAGGATGACTGAAAAACTGTTTTTT,CASSPDRMTEKLFF
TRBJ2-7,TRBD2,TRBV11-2,TGTGCCAGCAGCTTAGTAGCTAGCGGGAGCAACGAGCAGTACTTC,CASSLVASGSNEQYF
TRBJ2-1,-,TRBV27,TGTGCCAGCAGTTTGGCGGGCTCCTACAATGAGCAGTTCTTC,CASSLAGSYNEQFF
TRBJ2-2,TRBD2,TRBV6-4,TGTGCCAGCAGTGACGGCGGGAGGGACACCGGGGAGCTGTTTTTT,CASSDGGRDTGELFF
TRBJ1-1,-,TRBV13,TGTGCCAGCAGCTTCTCTGGAGTGAACACTGAAGCTTTCTTT,CASSFSGVNTEAFF
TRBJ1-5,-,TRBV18,TGTGCCAGCTCTCCTGACAGGCAAGGGCAGCCCCAGCATTTT,CASSPDRQGQPQHF
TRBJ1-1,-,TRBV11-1,TGTGCCAGCAGCTTAGTGGCGAACACTGAAGCTTTCTTT,CASSLVANTEAFF
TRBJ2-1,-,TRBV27,TGTGCCAGCAGTTTACAATCGGGGGAGCAGTTCTTC,CASSLQSGEQFF
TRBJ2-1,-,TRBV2,TGTGCCAGCAGTGAAGGGTCACTGGATCCGGGGGAGCAGTTCTTC,CASSEGSLDPGEQFF
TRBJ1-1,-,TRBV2,TGTGCCAGCAGTGAACAGGGAAACACTGAAGCTTTCTTT,CASSEQGNTEAFF